This T cell receptor beta chain was recovered during a study of T cell changes during pregnancy in multiple sclerosis. Profiled with immunoSEQ multiplex PCR; TCRdb holds only in-frame clones, not every one. The sample records some 60,000 clones, roughly 93% being singletons. V lost 2 bases, J lost 1 base, and 3 bases stayed unmatched. Germline CDR1 MNHNY, CDR2 SVGAGI (reference sequence). The CDR3 length is 15 residues. The TCR was taken from a female donor with multiple sclerosis, enrolled in a pregnancy study. This rearrangement joins TRBV6-6 to TRBJ1-2; 8 bases align to TRBD1. The sequences come from CD4+ T cells from peripheral blood mononuclear cells, collected before pregnancy. CDR3 in DNA: TGTGCCAGCAGTTACCTGGACAGGGATAACTATGGCTACACCTTC. It specifies CASSYLDRDNYGYTF.